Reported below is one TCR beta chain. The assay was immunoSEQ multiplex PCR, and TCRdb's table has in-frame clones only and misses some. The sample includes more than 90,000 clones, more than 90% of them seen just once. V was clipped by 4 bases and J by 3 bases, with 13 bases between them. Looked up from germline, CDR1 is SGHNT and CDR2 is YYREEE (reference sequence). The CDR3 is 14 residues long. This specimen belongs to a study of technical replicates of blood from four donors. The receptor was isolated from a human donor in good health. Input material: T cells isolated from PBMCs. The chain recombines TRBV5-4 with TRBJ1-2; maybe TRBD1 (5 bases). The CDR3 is CASSPGREDYGYTF. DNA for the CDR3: TGTGCCAGCAGCCCGGGCAGGGAGGACTATGGCTACACCTTC.